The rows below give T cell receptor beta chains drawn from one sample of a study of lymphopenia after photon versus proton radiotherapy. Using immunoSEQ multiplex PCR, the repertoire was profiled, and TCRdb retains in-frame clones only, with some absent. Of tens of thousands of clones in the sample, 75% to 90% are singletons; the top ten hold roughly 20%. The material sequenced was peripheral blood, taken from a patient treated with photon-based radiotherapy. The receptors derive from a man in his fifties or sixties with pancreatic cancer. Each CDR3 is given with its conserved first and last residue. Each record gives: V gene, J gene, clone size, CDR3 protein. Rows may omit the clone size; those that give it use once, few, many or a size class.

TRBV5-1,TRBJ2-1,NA,CASSLGLLYNEQFF
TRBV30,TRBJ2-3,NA,CAWSEATSTDTQYF
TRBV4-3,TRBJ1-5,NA,CASSREHRGNQPQHF
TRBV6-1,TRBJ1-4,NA,CASSETLDSYEKLFF
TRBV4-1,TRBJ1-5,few,CASSLYRGDQPQHF
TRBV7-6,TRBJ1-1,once,CASSSLGGVMTEAFF
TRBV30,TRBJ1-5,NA,CAWNTGLGQPQHF
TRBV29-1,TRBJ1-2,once,CSVEEEEGLYGYTF
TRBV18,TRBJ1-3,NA,CASSPPGTGWGSGNTIYF
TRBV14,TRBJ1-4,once,CASSHTSGGKLFF
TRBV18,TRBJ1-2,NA,CASSQGTGNYGYTF
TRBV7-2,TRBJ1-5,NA,CASSLGVGAGEMSQPQHF
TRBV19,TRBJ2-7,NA,CASSIGQGAHEQYF
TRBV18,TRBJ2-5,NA,CASSPPFGRETQYF
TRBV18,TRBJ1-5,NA,CASSRANTRDLQPQHF
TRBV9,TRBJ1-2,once,CASSPLGQGAWGYTF
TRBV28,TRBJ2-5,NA,CASSLVGTSGRETQYF